This is a list of T cell receptor beta chains from one sample in a study of blood T cell repertoires in COVID-19. The table came from immunoSEQ multiplex PCR; TCRdb's copy has only in-frame clones and leaves some out. This sample has approximately 440,000 clones; 87% occur once, and the top ten carry roughly 0.72%. The specimen was PBMCs or T cells enriched from blood (not recorded which). The source of these receptors is a woman under 30 who had recovered from COVID-19. CDR3s include the opening cysteine and the closing phenylalanine or tryptophan. D genes are given only for firm matches. Clone sizes are given selectively: once, few, many, or a class where the clone is expanded.

D gene: -; V gene: TRBV5-1; J gene: TRBJ2-5; clone size: -; CDR3 protein: CASRFTGSWETQYF; CDR3 DNA: TGCGCCAGCAGGTTTACAGGTTCCTGGGAGACCCAGTACTTC
D gene: -; V gene: TRBV5-4; J gene: TRBJ2-2; clone size: -; CDR3 protein: CASSLGLGLGDTGELFF; CDR3 DNA: TGTGCCAGCAGCTTGGGTCTAGGATTAGGTGACACCGGGGAGCTGTTTTTT
D gene: TRBD1; V gene: TRBV7-6; J gene: TRBJ2-5; clone size: -; CDR3 protein: CASSRPFGTGEETQYF; CDR3 DNA: TGTGCCAGCAGCCGCCCGTTCGGGACAGGTGAAGAGACCCAGTACTTC
D gene: TRBD1; V gene: TRBV9; J gene: TRBJ1-3; clone size: -; CDR3 protein: CASSVAPGQGAGNTIYF; CDR3 DNA: TGTGCCAGCAGCGTAGCGCCGGGACAGGGGGCTGGAAACACCATATATTTT
D gene: TRBD1; V gene: TRBV28; J gene: TRBJ1-1; clone size: few; CDR3 protein: CASSLGQGRIYTEAFF; CDR3 DNA: TGTGCCAGCAGCCTCGGACAGGGACGGATCTACACTGAAGCTTTCTTT
D gene: -; V gene: TRBV28; J gene: TRBJ1-2; clone size: -; CDR3 protein: CASSLADSYGYTF; CDR3 DNA: TGTGCCAGCAGTTTAGCGGATTCCTATGGCTACACCTTC
D gene: TRBD1; V gene: TRBV2; J gene: TRBJ1-1; clone size: -; CDR3 protein: CASSVGTGWGTEAFF; CDR3 DNA: TGTGCCAGCAGTGTTGGGACAGGGTGGGGCACTGAAGCTTTCTTT
D gene: TRBD1; V gene: TRBV19; J gene: TRBJ1-2; clone size: once; CDR3 protein: CASSRPGQSYGYTF; CDR3 DNA: TGTGCCAGTAGCCGTCCGGGACAGAGCTATGGCTACACCTTC
D gene: -; V gene: TRBV4-1; J gene: TRBJ2-7; clone size: -; CDR3 protein: CASSQVSAGLSYEQYF; CDR3 DNA: TGCGCCAGCAGCCAAGTTTCGGCAGGCCTCTCCTACGAGCAGTACTTC
D gene: -; V gene: TRBV19; J gene: TRBJ1-4; clone size: -; CDR3 protein: CASTARRGDFNEKLFF; CDR3 DNA: TGTGCCAGTACAGCCCGGCGGGGGGATTTTAATGAAAAACTGTTTTTT
D gene: TRBD1; V gene: TRBV18; J gene: TRBJ1-1; clone size: -; CDR3 protein: CASSPTGFAEAFF; CDR3 DNA: TGTGCCAGCTCACCGACAGGGTTCGCTGAAGCTTTCTTT